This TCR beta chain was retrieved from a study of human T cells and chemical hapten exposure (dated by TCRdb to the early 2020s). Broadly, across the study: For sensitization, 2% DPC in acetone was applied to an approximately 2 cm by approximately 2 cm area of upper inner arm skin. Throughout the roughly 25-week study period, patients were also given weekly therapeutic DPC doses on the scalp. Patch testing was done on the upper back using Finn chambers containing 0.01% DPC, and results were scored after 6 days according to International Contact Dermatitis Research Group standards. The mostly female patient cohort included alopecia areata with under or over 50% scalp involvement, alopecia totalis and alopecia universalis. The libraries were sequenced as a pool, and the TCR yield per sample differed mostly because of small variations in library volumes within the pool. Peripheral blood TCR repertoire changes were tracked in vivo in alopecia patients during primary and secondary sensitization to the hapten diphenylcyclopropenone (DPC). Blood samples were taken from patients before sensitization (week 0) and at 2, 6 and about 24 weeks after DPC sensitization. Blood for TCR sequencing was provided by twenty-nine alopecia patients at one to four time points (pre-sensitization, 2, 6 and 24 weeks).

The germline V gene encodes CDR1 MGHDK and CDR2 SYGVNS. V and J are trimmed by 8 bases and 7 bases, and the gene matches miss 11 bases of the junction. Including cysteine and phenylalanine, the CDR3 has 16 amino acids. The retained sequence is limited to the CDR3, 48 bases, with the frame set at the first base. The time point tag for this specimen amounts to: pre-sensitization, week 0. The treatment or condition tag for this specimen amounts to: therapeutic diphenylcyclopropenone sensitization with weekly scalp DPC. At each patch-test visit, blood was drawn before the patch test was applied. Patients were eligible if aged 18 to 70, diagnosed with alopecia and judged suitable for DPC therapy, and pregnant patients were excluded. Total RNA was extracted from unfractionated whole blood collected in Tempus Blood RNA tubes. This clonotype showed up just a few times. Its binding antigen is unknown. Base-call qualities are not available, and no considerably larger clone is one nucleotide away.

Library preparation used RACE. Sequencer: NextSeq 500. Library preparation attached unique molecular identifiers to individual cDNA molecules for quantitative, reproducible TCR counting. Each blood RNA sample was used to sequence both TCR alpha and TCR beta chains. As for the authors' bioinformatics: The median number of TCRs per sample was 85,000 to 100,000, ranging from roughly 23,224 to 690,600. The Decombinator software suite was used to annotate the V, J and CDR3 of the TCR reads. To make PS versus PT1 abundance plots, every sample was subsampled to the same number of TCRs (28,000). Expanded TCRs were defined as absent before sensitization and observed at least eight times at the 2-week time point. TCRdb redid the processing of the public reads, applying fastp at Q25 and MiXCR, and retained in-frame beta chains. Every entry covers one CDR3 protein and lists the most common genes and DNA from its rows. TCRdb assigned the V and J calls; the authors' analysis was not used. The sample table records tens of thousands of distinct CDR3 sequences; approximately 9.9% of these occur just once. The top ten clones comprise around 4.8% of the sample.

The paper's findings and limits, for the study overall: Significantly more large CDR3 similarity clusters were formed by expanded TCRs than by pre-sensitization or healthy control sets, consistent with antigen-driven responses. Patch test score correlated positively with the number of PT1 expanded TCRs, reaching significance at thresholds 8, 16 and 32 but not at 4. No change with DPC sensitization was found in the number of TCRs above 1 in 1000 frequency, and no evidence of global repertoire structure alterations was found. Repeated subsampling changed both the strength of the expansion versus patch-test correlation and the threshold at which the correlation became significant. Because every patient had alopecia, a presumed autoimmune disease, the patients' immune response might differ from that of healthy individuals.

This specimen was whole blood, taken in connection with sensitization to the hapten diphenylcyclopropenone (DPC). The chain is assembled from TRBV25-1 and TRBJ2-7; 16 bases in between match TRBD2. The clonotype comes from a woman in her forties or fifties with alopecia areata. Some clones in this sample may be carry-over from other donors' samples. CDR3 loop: CASGTGTSGRAREQYF. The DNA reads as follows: TGTGCCAGCGGCACCGGGACTAGCGGGAGGGCGCGGGAGCAGTACTTC.